Listed below are T cell receptor beta chains from one sample, sequenced in a study of T cell responses to AZD1222 COVID-19 vaccine. Clones were read by immunoSEQ multiplex PCR, and TCRdb kept only the in-frame ones, dropping some. Of roughly 70,000 clones listed, approximately 89% are singletons. Sequenced material: peripheral blood, taken 28 days after the second AZD1222 dose. The receptors originated from an adult who received the AZD1222 COVID-19 vaccine. The CDR3 runs from the conserved cysteine through the conserved F or W. A D gene is named only where the DNA matches it firmly. Expanded clones get a size class; other rows say once, few or many, or leave the size out.

v_call	d_call	clone_size	j_call	cdr3_aa	cdr3_nt
TRBV5-1	TRBD2	once	TRBJ2-2	CASSSTSANTGELFF	TGCGCCAGCAGCTCTACTAGCGCAAACACCGGGGAGCTGTTTTTT
TRBV9	.	.	TRBJ1-4	CASSANEKLFF	TGTGCCAGCAGCGCGAATGAAAAACTGTTTTTT
TRBV7-9	.	.	TRBJ1-1	CASSAANTEAFF	TGTGCCAGCAGCGCCGCGAACACTGAAGCTTTCTTT
TRBV2	TRBD2	.	TRBJ2-2	CASSEGAGGSSGELFF	TGTGCCAGCAGTGAAGGAGCGGGAGGGTCGAGCGGGGAGCTGTTTTTT
TRBV9	TRBD1	.	TRBJ2-3	CASSPAEVGTVRTDTQYF	TGTGCCAGCAGCCCAGCCGAGGTCGGGACAGTTCGCACAGATACGCAGTATTTT
TRBV6-2/TRBV6-3	.	.	TRBJ1-1	CASSYRQANTEAFF	TGTGCCAGCAGTTACAGACAGGCGAACACTGAAGCTTTCTTT
TRBV24-1	.	.	TRBJ2-4	CATSDYVPVAKNIQYF	TGTGCCACCAGTGATTATGTACCCGTAGCCAAAAACATTCAGTACTTC
TRBV28	.	.	TRBJ2-7	CASSLTFYEQYF	TGTGCCAGCAGTTTAACCTTTTACGAGCAGTACTTC
TRBV9	.	.	TRBJ2-1	CASSVEGVPEVGQFF	TGTGCCAGCAGCGTAGAGGGCGTCCCTGAGGTAGGGCAGTTCTTC
TRBV7-9	.	.	TRBJ2-2	CASSHAWTFTGELFF	TGTGCCAGCAGCCATGCTTGGACCTTCACCGGGGAGCTGTTTTTT
TRBV11-2	TRBD1	.	TRBJ1-2	CASSLDLGQARWGGYTF	TGTGCCAGCAGCTTAGATCTCGGACAGGCCAGATGGGGTGGCTACACCTTC
TRBV28	TRBD1	.	TRBJ2-7	CASSSQDRGYYEQYF	TGTGCCAGCAGTTCACAAGACAGGGGCTACTACGAGCAGTACTTC
TRBV27	TRBD1	.	TRBJ1-1	CASSRPQGGVANTEAFF	TGTGCCAGCAGTCGACCACAGGGGGGGGTGGCGAACACTGAAGCTTTCTTT
TRBV6-5	.	.	TRBJ1-1	CASSYEGIKTEAFF	TGTGCCAGCAGTTACGAGGGGATAAAAACTGAAGCTTTCTTT
TRBV7-3	TRBD2	.	TRBJ2-1	CASSTEPPGLGSPNEQFF	TGTGCCAGCAGCACCGAACCCCCGGGACTAGGGTCCCCCAATGAGCAGTTCTTC
TRBV29-1	.	.	TRBJ2-2	CSVAASNTGELFF	TGCAGCGTTGCGGCCTCGAACACCGGGGAGCTGTTTTTT
TRBV29-1	.	few	TRBJ2-5	CATGYRETQYF	TGCGCTACGGGGTACCGAGAGACCCAGTACTTC
TRBV28	.	.	TRBJ2-4	CASSGLSVLAKNIQYF	TGTGCCAGCAGCGGACTTAGCGTTTTAGCCAAAAACATTCAGTACTTC
TRBV12-3/TRBV12-4	.	.	TRBJ2-3	CASSTWTGGTQYF	TGTGCCAGCAGTACCTGGACCGGGGGTACGCAGTATTTT
TRBV6-5	TRBD1	.	TRBJ1-1	CASRRGPGTEAFF	TGTGCCAGCAGGAGGGGGCCAGGCACTGAAGCTTTCTTT
TRBV6-5	TRBD2	.	TRBJ2-1	CASRTAGAKNEQFF	TGTGCCAGCCGGACGGCGGGAGCTAAAAATGAGCAGTTCTTC
TRBV3-1/TRBV3-2	.	.	TRBJ2-2	CASSQDLQGWTGELFF	TGTGCCAGCAGCCAAGATTTGCAGGGTTGGACCGGGGAGCTGTTTTTT
TRBV19	TRBD1	.	TRBJ1-2	CASSIEGQGDYGYTF	TGTGCCAGTAGTATAGAGGGACAGGGTGACTATGGCTACACCTTC
TRBV19	TRBD1	.	TRBJ2-5	CASRQGAGETQYF	TGTGCCAGTAGACAGGGGGCTGGGGAGACCCAGTACTTC
TRBV5-1	.	.	TRBJ1-1	CASSLTAPNTEAFF	TGCGCCAGCAGCTTAACAGCTCCGAACACTGAAGCTTTCTTT